Shown below are 28 T cell receptor beta chains from a single sample sequenced in a study of blood T cell repertoires in COVID-19. TCRdb keeps only in-frame clones here, not all; method: immunoSEQ multiplex PCR. The sample holds fewer than 110,000 clones, 85% to 95% seen once. The specimen sequenced was peripheral blood. The receptors shown here come from a man over 45 with active COVID-19.

This chain links TRBV12-3 or TRBV12-4 with TRBJ2-7, with D perhaps matching TRBD2 (5 bases). The length of the CDR3 is 13 residues. With 5 bases removed from V and 4 bases from J, the gap between germline ends came to 12 bases. This CDR3 is CASSPTGWYEQYF. The CDR3, as DNA: TGTGCCAGCAGTCCAACGGGGTGGTACGAGCAGTACTTC.

The chain links TRBV6-5 to TRBJ1-6; maybe TRBD1 (5 bases). V was clipped by 8 bases and J by 8 bases, with 16 bases between them. CDR3 size: 14 residues. Germline-derived CDR1 and CDR2 are MNHEY and SVGAGI. This CDR3 is CASHPDRGYSPLHF. The CDR3 region has the DNA TGTGCCAGCCACCCCGATAGGGGCTATTCACCCCTCCACTTT.

The sample holds one count of this clone. The chain links TRBV19 to TRBJ1-1; TRBD1 agrees at 7 bases. CDR3 length equals 16 residues. V lost 5 bases and J lost 5; bases outside the gene matches: 14. Germline V gene sequence: CDR1 LNHDA, CDR2 SQIVND (reference sequence). The CDR3 DNA follows: TGTGCCAGTAGTCCGTTAGGAGGGGGCGCGAGGACTGAAGCTTTCTTT. It yields the protein CASSPLGGGARTEAFF.

The V call is TRBV6-1, the J call TRBJ2-1, with 7 nucleotides matching TRBD2. The CDR3 totals 17 residues. Per germline, CDR1 MNHNS and CDR2 SASEGT. The trim removed 4 bases at V and 0 bases at J, leaving 9 bases unmatched. CDR3: CASSGAVSGYSYNEQFF. The CDR3 nucleotides read TGTGCCAGCAGTGGGGCGGTTAGCGGGTACTCCTACAATGAGCAGTTCTTC.

V is TRBV5-1 and J is TRBJ2-7, with TRBD2 matching over 10 bases. From germline, CDR1 is SGHRS and CDR2 YFSETQ. J gave up 2 bases and V 0 bases, and 2 bases lay outside the gene matches. The CDR3 totals 15 residues. CDR3 amino acids: CASSLGLAGAYEQYF. The DNA of the CDR3 is TGCGCCAGCAGCTTGGGGCTAGCGGGAGCCTACGAGCAGTACTTC.

This clone was recorded only once. V is TRBV19 and J is TRBJ2-7; 10 nucleotides agree with TRBD1. Germline lookup yields CDR1 LNHDA and CDR2 SQIVND (reference sequence). Trimming removed 4 bases from V and 5 bases from J; junction bases left unmatched: 5. The CDR3 is 14 amino acids. The CDR3 nucleotides are TGTGCCAGTAGTACCTCCGGGACAGGGGACGAGCAGTACTTC. Encoded protein: CASSTSGTGDEQYF.

The chain couples TRBV15 to TRBJ2-3, with TRBD1 matching over 11 bases. The CDR3 runs to 15 residues. The junction had 1 base not matched to a gene; V was cut back by 1 base and J by 4 bases. The germline gives CDR1 LNHNV, CDR2 YYDKDF (reference sequence). The CDR3 loop reads CATSRGDRGADTQYF. The DNA for the CDR3 is TGTGCCACCAGCAGAGGGGACAGGGGGGCAGATACGCAGTATTTT.

The rearrangement joins TRBV19 to TRBJ2-1; 7 bases are a match to TRBD2. Germline CDR1 is LNHDA and CDR2 is SQIVND (reference sequence). V lost 6 bases, J lost 3 bases, and 2 bases stayed unmatched. This CDR3 has 13 amino acids. CDR3 loop: CASSGRNYNEQFF. The CDR3 region has the DNA TGTGCCAGTAGCGGGAGGAACTACAATGAGCAGTTCTTC.

V usage is TRBV5-1 and J usage is TRBJ2-3, with 14 bases fitting TRBD2. In germline, CDR1 is SGHRS, CDR2 YFSETQ. CDR3 length equals 20 residues. Unmatched junction bases numbered 14, after V lost 3 bases and J lost 2 bases. The CDR3 sequence: CASSSSGTSGSVAITDTQYF. DNA of the CDR3: TGCGCCAGCAGCTCGTCCGGGACTAGCGGGAGCGTAGCCATCACAGATACGCAGTATTTT.

The CDR3 is CASRGGGGPNTQYF. The DNA of the CDR3 is TGTGCCAGCAGGGGAGGGGGAGGGCCTAATACGCAGTATTTT. The chain combines TRBV4-2 with TRBJ2-3, with D maybe TRBD2 (7 bases). The V gene's germline CDR1 is LGHNA and CDR2 YNFKEQ. Trimming removed 6 bases from V and 7 bases from J, with 17 bases in between. CDR3 length: 14 amino acids.

The V and J genes are TRBV10-2 and TRBJ2-2; D not resolved. V shed 6 bases and J shed 3 bases, with 11 bases lying between them. The length of the CDR3 is 14 residues. Germline CDR1 reads WSHSY; CDR2 reads SAAADI. The CDR3 DNA reads as TGCGCCAGCAGGCTAGGTTTTGACACCGGGGAGCTGTTTTTT. Translation: CASRLGFDTGELFF.

The chain has TRBV27 and TRBJ2-1, with 12 bases that match TRBD2. Trimming at V came to 2 bases and at J to 6 bases, leaving 5 bases not matched to a gene. The CDR3 extends over 16 amino acids. Germline V lookup: CDR1 MNHEY, CDR2 SMNVEV (reference sequence). The CDR3 DNA sequence: TGTGCCAGCAGTTTACCGGGACTAGCGGGCTCCAATGAGCAGTTCTTC. Encoded protein: CASSLPGLAGSNEQFF.

The chain carries TRBV30 and TRBJ1-1; tentative D call: TRBD1 (5 bases). Trimming shortened V by 5 bases and J by 0 bases, and 7 bases separated the two germline ends. CDR1 and CDR2 from the germline V gene are GTSNPN and SVGIG (reference sequence). CDR3 length: 12 amino acids. The CDR3 loop is CAWGHMNTEAFF. The CDR3 DNA sequence: TGTGCCTGGGGACACATGAACACTGAAGCTTTCTTT.

The chain recombines TRBV27 with TRBJ2-7; 11 bases match TRBD1. The V gene end was trimmed by 5 bases and the J gene end by 4 bases; junction bases not matched to a gene: 7. The CDR3 spans 15 residues. Germline CDR1 and CDR2: MNHEY and SMNVEV (reference sequence). DNA of the CDR3: TGTGCCAGCAGTCCACGGACAGGGGGCGAATACGAGCAGTACTTC. Translation gives CASSPRTGGEYEQYF.

The chain is built from TRBV5-1 and TRBJ2-2; 7 bases align to TRBD1. With 5 bases clipped from V and 2 bases from J, the junction kept 6 bases outside the gene matches. This CDR3 is 15 amino acids long. Germline lookup yields CDR1 SGHRS and CDR2 YFSETQ. The CDR3 DNA reads as TGCGCCAGCAGAGCCGGGACAGATAACACCGGGGAGCTGTTTTTT. This translates into CASRAGTDNTGELFF.

The rearrangement joins TRBV7-6 to TRBJ2-7; 9 bases line up with TRBD2. After removal of 4 bases from V and 4 bases from J, the junction contained 11 bases not matched to a gene. CDR1 is SGHVS and CDR2 is FNYEAQ in the germline V gene. This CDR3 comprises 16 residues. The CDR3 DNA sequence: TGTGCCAGCAGCTCCGGGAGCCCTAGCGGGGCATACGAGCAGTACTTC. Protein: CASSSGSPSGAYEQYF. Variable domain in full (rest from reference TRBV7-6 and TRBJ2-7): GAGVSQSPRYKVTKRGQDVALRCDPISGHVSLYWYRQALGQGPEFLTYFNYEAQQDKSGLPNDRFSAERPEGSISTLTIQRTEQRDSAMYRCASSSGSPSGAYEQYFGPGTRLTVT.

The V call is TRBV4-1, the J call TRBJ2-5; no clear D. The CDR3 has 13 amino acids. Germline V gene lookup returns CDR1 MGHRA and CDR2 YSYEKL. Deletions cut 4 bases from V and 0 bases from J, with 6 bases between. The CDR3: CASSLAYQETQYF. Here the CDR3 DNA reads TGCGCCAGCAGCCTAGCTTACCAAGAGACCCAGTACTTC.

The chain combines TRBV28 with TRBJ2-7, with TRBD2 matching over 14 bases. The CDR3 spans 19 residues. V was pared by 4 bases and J by 5 bases, with 16 bases of the junction left unmatched. CDR1 and CDR2 from the germline V gene are MDHEN and SYDVKM. CDR3 sequence: CASSSPLPRLAGGRDEQYF. The CDR3 nucleotides are TGTGCCAGCAGTTCCCCCCTGCCCAGACTAGCGGGAGGGCGGGACGAGCAGTACTTC.

The chain combines TRBV28 with TRBJ2-7; unclear D gene. Germline V CDR1 and CDR2: MDHEN, SYDVKM. Trimming shortened V by 8 bases and J by 1 base, and 12 bases separated the two germline ends. The CDR3 runs to 13 residues. The CDR3 DNA sequence: TGTGCCAGCTCCCCCGGTTTTTCCTACGAGCAGTACTTC. It is translated as CASSPGFSYEQYF.

CDR3 nucleotides: TGTGCCAGCAGTGACTTCCGGGACAGGGGAACCGGGGAGCTGTTTTTT. Protein product: CASSDFRDRGTGELFF. V gene TRBV6-1 combines with J gene TRBJ2-2, with 10 bases identical to TRBD1. The CDR3 is 16 residues long. V shed 3 bases, J shed 5 bases, and the junction held 6 bases outside the gene matches. Germline assignment: CDR1 MNHNS and CDR2 SASEGT.

The chain carries TRBV13 and TRBJ1-4; no clear D gene. Germline V gene data show CDR1 as PRHDT and CDR2 as FYEKMQ (reference sequence). Trimming cost V 8 bases and J 14 bases, with 12 bases left between them. The CDR3 has 10 residues. In DNA, the CDR3 is TGTGCCAGCGAAACGGGGAACCTGTTTTTT. Amino acids: CASETGNLFF.

Details on this clone: At one boundary the junction diverges from the germline segment, which might be a read error. The chain couples TRBV7-9 to TRBJ2-5, with 12 positions matching TRBD2. Germline CDR1 reads SEHNR; CDR2 reads FQNEAQ (reference sequence). This CDR3 spans 15 amino acids. CDR3 bases: TGTGCCAGCAGCATAGCTAGCGGGAGGGCAGAGACCCAGTACTTC. Protein: CASSIASGRAETQYF.

This chain links TRBV2 with TRBJ2-5; D gene unclear. This CDR3 region has 13 residues. V dropped 4 bases and J dropped 2 bases, with 8 bases sitting between them. Germline CDR1 and CDR2: SNHLY and FYNNEI. In DNA form, the CDR3 reads TGTGCCAGCAGTGCAGGATCTCAAGAGACCCAGTACTTC. It codes for CASSAGSQETQYF. Full variable domain (missing parts from reference TRBV2 and TRBJ2-5): EPEVTQTPSHQVTQMGQEVILRCVPISNHLYFYWYRQILGQKVEFLVSFYNNEISEKSEIFDDQFSVERPDGSNFTLKIRSTKLEDSAMYFCASSAGSQETQYFGPGTRLLVL.

This sequence joins TRBV10-2 and TRBJ1-4; D may be TRBD1 (5 bases). The V and J ends lost 8 bases and 2 bases respectively, with 12 bases between them. Germline V CDR1 and CDR2: WSHSY, SAAADI. The CDR3 is made up of 14 amino acids. CDR3 sequence: CASGPAGTNEKLFF. The CDR3 DNA reads TGCGCCAGCGGGCCTGCAGGGACTAATGAAAAACTGTTTTTT.

The J gene is TRBJ2-1, the V gene TRBV5-5; D gene uncertain. V lost 4 bases and J lost 2, with 4 bases in between. Germline CDR1 SGHKS, CDR2 YYEKEE (reference sequence). The CDR3 has 12 residues. CDR3 sequence (DNA): TGTGCCAGCAGCCCAACCTACAATGAGCAGTTCTTC. Translation: CASSPTYNEQFF.

The V and J genes are TRBV27 and TRBJ2-1; D may be TRBD2 (5 bases). The length of the CDR3 is 17 residues. Germline CDR1 is MNHEY and CDR2 is SMNVEV (reference sequence). Between the trimmed V and J ends, which lost 2 bases and 1 base, there was a span of 15 bases. The CDR3, as DNA: TGTGCCAGCAGTTTAATAGCAGGCGGGCTATCCTACAATGAGCAGTTCTTC. This translates into CASSLIAGGLSYNEQFF.

V usage is TRBV6-6 and J usage is TRBJ2-6; 12 bases agree with TRBD1. V trimming: 6 bases; J trimming: 2 bases; junction bases outside the gene matches: 14. From germline, CDR1 is MNHNY and CDR2 SVGAGI (reference sequence). The CDR3 loop spans 20 amino acids. The CDR3 is CASSQSGTGGAFAGANVLTF. CDR3 coding DNA: TGTGCCAGCAGCCAGTCCGGGACAGGGGGCGCATTTGCTGGGGCCAACGTCCTGACTTTC.

DNA of the CDR3: TGTGCCTGGGCCCAAACTCCTGGAAACACCATATATTTT. Translating it yields CAWAQTPGNTIYF. The rearrangement joins TRBV30 to TRBJ1-3; no clear D gene. This CDR3 is built from 13 residues. Trimming removed 5 bases from V and 2 bases from J, with 10 bases in between. The germline V gene has CDR1 GTSNPN and CDR2 SVGIG (reference sequence).